What follows describes a single TCR beta chain. Recruits, aged roughly 18 to 90 years, lived in 20 to 30 US areas. The study counted Cohort 3 donors as recovered given two negative PCRs, clearance, or symptom resolution. Sequencing used immunoSEQ multiplex PCR; TCRdb keeps in-frame clones, though not all of them. The repertoire holds approximately 280,000 clones, approximately 89% seen once, with approximately 2% in the top ten. The data stem from a study of blood T cell repertoires in COVID-19. Study context: PBMCs, B-cell-depleted T cells, or T cells were the source of the cDNA or gDNA that made up the material.

Germline CDR1 and CDR2: LNHDA and SQIVND (reference sequence). The CDR3 has 15 residues. V shed 8 bases, J shed 2 bases, and the junction held 11 bases outside the gene matches. The chain links TRBV19 to TRBJ1-1, with TRBD1 identical over 7 bases. The sequencing sample was made of PBMCs or T cells enriched from blood (not recorded which). The receptor was isolated from a woman between 55 and 75 years old who had recovered from COVID-19. CDR3 loop: CASGATRQGNTEAFF. CDR3 sequence (DNA): TGTGCCAGTGGTGCCACCCGACAGGGCAACACTGAAGCTTTCTTT.